The present T cell receptor (beta chain) was sequenced within a study of T cell repertoires and leukemia-associated antigens (dated by TCRdb to between 2019 and 2020). The study in broad terms: About 5.1 to 6.6 million read pairs and about 3.3 to 5.0 million effective reads were obtained per sample, with 15 million to 20 million effective reads obtained overall. The study aimed to identify which antigen a TCR Vbeta21 clone previously found in CML patients recognizes, using in vitro peptide stimulation of healthy T cells. Study-level results and caveats: The four groups showed no significant differences in numbers of Vbeta genes (about 61), Jbeta genes (approximately 13), VDJ rearrangements, or unique CDR3s. The antigen specificity and function of the expanded clones were not directly tested and needed further investigation.

TRIzol reagent was used to extract total RNA from the cultured T cells. 5' rapid amplification of cDNA ends (5'RACE) was the method used to amplify TCRbeta libraries from the RNA. Before sequencing, Qubit, an Agilent instrument, and quantitative PCR were used to check library concentration and integrity. Sequencing of qualified libraries was performed on Illumina HiSeq or MiSeq by a commercial service provider. Processing in the source paper ran as follows. MiXCR version 1.8.2 was used to identify TCR sequences in each sample. Qualified clones required a CDR3 longer than four amino acids, an in-frame nucleotide length, and no stop codon. A read containing the complete CDR3 structure was counted as an effective read. RT-PCR with 24 Vbeta primers, GeneScan spectratyping, and Sanger sequencing were used to validate expanded clones. Using fastp trimming at Q25 and MiXCR clonotype assembly, TCRdb reanalyzed the public sequencing data and kept in-frame beta chains. Rows with a matching CDR3 protein are joined into one entry that keeps the most common DNA and genes. The V and J calls and clone size are TCRdb's, not the authors'. The sample records 7,500 to 10,000 distinct CDR3 sequences, about 40% of which are singletons. 55% to 60% of the sample rests with the top ten.

CD3+ T cells were first rested overnight at 2.5 million to 3 million cells/mL in RPMI 1640 without fetal bovine serum. CD3+ T cells were isolated from PBMCs with MACS immunomagnetic beads following the manufacturer's instructions. The CDR3 covers 17 residues, taking in both the cysteine and the phenylalanine. The kept DNA is CDR3 alone, 51 bases in frame from the first base. Trimming removed 2 bases from V and 3 bases from J; the gene matches leave 8 bases unexplained. The germline V gene encodes CDR1 LNHNV and CDR2 YYDKDF (reference sequence). This clonotype was seen only a few times. What this receptor recognizes is not known. No base quality values were provided; no much bigger clone lies one nucleotide off.

Sequencing was performed on CD3+ T cells sorted from blood and cultured. The rearrangement joined TRBV15 to TRBJ2-4, with 9 junctional bases fitting TRBD2. This clonotype was obtained from a female donor in good health. The DNA sequence follows: TGTGCCACCAGCAGACAACGACTAGCGGAGGGCAAAAACATTCAGTACTTC. This translates into CATSRQRLAEGKNIQYF.